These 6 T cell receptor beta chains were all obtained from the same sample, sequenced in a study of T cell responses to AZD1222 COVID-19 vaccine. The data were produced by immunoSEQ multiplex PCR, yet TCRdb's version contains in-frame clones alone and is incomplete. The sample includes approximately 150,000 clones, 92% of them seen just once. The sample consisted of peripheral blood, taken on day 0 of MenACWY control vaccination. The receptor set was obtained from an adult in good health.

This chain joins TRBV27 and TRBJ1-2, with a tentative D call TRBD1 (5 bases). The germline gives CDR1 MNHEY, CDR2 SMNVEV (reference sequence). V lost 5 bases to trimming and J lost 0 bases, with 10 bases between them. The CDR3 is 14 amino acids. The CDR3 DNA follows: TGTGCCAGCAGTCCAGGGCTTTCTAACTATGGCTACACCTTC. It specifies CASSPGLSNYGYTF.

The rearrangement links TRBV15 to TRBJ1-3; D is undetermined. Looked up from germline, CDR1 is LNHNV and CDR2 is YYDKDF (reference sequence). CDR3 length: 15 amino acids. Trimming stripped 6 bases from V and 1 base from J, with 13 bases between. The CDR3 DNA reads TGTGCCACCAGTAAAGGCTGGTTTTCTGGAAACACCATATATTTT. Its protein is CATSKGWFSGNTIYF. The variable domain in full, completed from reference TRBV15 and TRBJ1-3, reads DAMVIQNPRYQVTQFGKPVTLSCSQTLNHNVMYWYQQKSSQAPKLLFHYYDKDFNNEADTPDNFQSRRPNTSFCFLDIRSPGLGDTAMYLCATSKGWFSGNTIYFGEGSWLTVV.

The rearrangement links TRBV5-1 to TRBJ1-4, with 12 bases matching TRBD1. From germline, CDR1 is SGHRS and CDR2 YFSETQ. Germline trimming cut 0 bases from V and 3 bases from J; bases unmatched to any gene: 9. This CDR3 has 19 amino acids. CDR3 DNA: TGCGCCAGCAGCTTGGCCTCCGGGACAGGGGGCCGTGCTAATGAAAAACTGTTTTTT. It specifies CASSLASGTGGRANEKLFF.

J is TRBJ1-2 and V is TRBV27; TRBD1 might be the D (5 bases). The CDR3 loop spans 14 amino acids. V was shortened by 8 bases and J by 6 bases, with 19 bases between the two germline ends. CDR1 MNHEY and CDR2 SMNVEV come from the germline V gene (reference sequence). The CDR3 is CASQSRGSGDGYTF. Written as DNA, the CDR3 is TGTGCCAGCCAGAGTCGGGGGTCAGGCGATGGCTACACCTTC.

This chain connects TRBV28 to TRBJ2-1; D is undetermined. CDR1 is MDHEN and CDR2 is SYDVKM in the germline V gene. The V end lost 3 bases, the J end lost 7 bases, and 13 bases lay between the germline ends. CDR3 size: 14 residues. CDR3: CASSFDPLRNEQFF. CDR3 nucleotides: TGTGCCAGCAGTTTTGATCCCTTGAGAAATGAGCAGTTCTTC.

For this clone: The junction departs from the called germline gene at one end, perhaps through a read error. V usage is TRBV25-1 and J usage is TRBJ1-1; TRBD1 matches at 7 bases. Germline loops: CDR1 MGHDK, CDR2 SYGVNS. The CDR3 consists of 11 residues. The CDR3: CASSTGADRLF. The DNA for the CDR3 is TGTGCCAGCAGTACAGGGGCCGACCGTCTCTTT. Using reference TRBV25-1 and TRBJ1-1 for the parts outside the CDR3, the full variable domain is EADIYQTPRYLVIGTGKKITLECSQTMGHDKMYWYQQDPGMELHLIHYSYGVNSTEKGDLSSESTVSRIRTEHFPLTLESARPSHTSQYLCASSTGADRLFGQGTRLTVV.